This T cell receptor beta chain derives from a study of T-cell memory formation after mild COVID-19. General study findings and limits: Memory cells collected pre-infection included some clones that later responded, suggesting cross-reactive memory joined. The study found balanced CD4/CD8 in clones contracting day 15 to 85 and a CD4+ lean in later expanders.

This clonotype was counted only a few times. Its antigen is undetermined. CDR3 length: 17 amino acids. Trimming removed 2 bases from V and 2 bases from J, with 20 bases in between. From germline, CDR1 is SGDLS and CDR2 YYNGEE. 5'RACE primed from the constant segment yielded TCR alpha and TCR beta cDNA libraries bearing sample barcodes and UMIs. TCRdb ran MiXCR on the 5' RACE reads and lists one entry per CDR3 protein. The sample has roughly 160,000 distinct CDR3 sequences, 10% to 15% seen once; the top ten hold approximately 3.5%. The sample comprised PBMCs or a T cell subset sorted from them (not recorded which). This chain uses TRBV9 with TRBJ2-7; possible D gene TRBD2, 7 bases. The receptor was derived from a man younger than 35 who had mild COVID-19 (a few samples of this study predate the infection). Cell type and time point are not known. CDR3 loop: CASSVDWAGADPYEQYF. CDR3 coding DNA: TGTGCCAGCAGCGTCGATTGGGCGGGGGCTGACCCCTACGAGCAGTACTTC.